Shown below are 10 T cell receptor beta chains from a single sample sequenced in a study of T cells in tuberculosis. Thawed, overnight-rested PBMC were stained with GMM-loaded CD1B tetramer, viability dye and anti-CD3, then sorted. CD1B tetramers were loaded with Rhodococcus equi-derived C32 glucose monomycolate. Clones were sequenced by immunoSEQ multiplex PCR, and TCRdb holds only the in-frame ones, with some missing. The data show roughly 61,000 clones, roughly 87% seen once. The sequenced sample was CD1b-GMM tetramer-negative cells sorted from PBMCs. The receptors were sampled from an adult woman with latent tuberculosis.

Comment on this clone: The junction and the germline gene differ at one end; a read error may be behind it. This rearrangement joins TRBV30 to TRBJ1-1; D possibly corresponds to TRBD1 (6 bases). The CDR3 sequence is 14 residues long. Germline CDR1 GTSNPN, CDR2 SVGIG (reference sequence). CDR3 region: CAWSKDSTNAEAFF. The CDR3 DNA sequence: TGTGCCTGGAGTAAGGACAGTACGAACGCTGAAGCTTTCTTT. The variable domain in full, with the rest retrieved from reference TRBV30 and TRBJ1-1, is SQTIHQWPATLVQPVGSPLSLECTVEGTSNPNLYWYRQAAGRGLQLLFYSVGIGQISSEVPQNLSASRPQDRQFILSSKKLLLSDSGFYLCAWSKDSTNAEAFFGQGTRLTVV.

The chain combines TRBV7-9 with TRBJ2-6; D is uncertain. This CDR3 is built from 15 residues. In germline, CDR1 is SEHNR, CDR2 FQNEAQ (reference sequence). Deletions cut 2 bases from V and 0 bases from J, with 5 bases between. The CDR3 region has the DNA TGTGCCAGCAGCTTACAGGTCTCTGGGGCCAACGTCCTGACTTTC. Translating it yields CASSLQVSGANVLTF.

The V call is TRBV7-2, the J call TRBJ2-5; perhaps TRBD1 as D (6 bases). Germline V gene lookup returns CDR1 SGHTA and CDR2 FQGNSA. This CDR3 is built from 14 residues. Trimming pared 4 bases from V and 1 base from J, leaving 10 bases between. The CDR3 is CASSSRTVQETQYF. CDR3 bases: TGTGCCAGCAGCTCGCGGACAGTCCAAGAGACCCAGTACTTC.

The chain carries TRBV5-6 and TRBJ1-3, with D perhaps TRBD1 (6 bases). The CDR3 is made up of 15 amino acids. Germline CDR1 is SGHDT and CDR2 is YYEEEE. Between the trimmed V and J ends, which lost 0 bases and 4 bases, there was a span of 11 bases. CDR3 coding DNA: TGTGCCAGCAGCTTGGCCCCAGGGGCAGGAAACACCATATATTTT. Its protein is CASSLAPGAGNTIYF.

V and J are TRBV4-1 and TRBJ2-1; TRBD1 matches 8 bases. Germline assignment: CDR1 MGHRA and CDR2 YSYEKL. Losses at the gene ends were 6 bases for V and 7 bases for J; bases not matched to a gene: 5. The CDR3 is 13 amino acids. CDR3 coding DNA: TGCGCCAGCAGAATGCAGGGGGCAAATGAGCAGTTCTTC. Its translation: CASRMQGANEQFF.

The chain recombines TRBV30 with TRBJ2-5, with 11 nucleotides matching TRBD1. Germline loops: CDR1 GTSNPN, CDR2 SVGIG (reference sequence). Trimming at V came to 0 bases and at J to 4 bases, leaving 13 bases not matched to a gene. This CDR3 comprises 18 residues. The CDR3 loop reads CAWSVRDRGNWRAETQYF. As DNA, the CDR3 is TGTGCCTGGAGTGTTCGGGACAGGGGGAACTGGCGCGCAGAGACCCAGTACTTC. Drawing the rest from reference TRBV30 and TRBJ2-5, the complete variable domain is SQTIHQWPATLVQPVGSPLSLECTVEGTSNPNLYWYRQAAGRGLQLLFYSVGIGQISSEVPQNLSASRPQDRQFILSSKKLLLSDSGFYLCAWSVRDRGNWRAETQYFGPGTRLLVL.

The J gene is TRBJ2-1, the V gene TRBV27, with D maybe TRBD2 (6 bases). The germline CDR1 and CDR2 sequences are MNHEY and SMNVEV (reference sequence). V shed 6 bases and J shed 2 bases, with 14 bases lying between them. The CDR3 has 15 amino acids. The CDR3 DNA is TGTGCCAGCAGGCGTACCGGGACTCCCTACAATGAGCAGTTCTTC. Its protein is CASRRTGTPYNEQFF.

The gene calls are TRBV28 and TRBJ2-7; 12 bases map to TRBD2. Germline-derived CDR1 and CDR2 are MDHEN and SYDVKM. With 6 bases clipped from V and 3 bases from J, the junction kept 6 bases outside the gene matches. The CDR3 length is 15 residues. The CDR3 spells CASSPSGRALYEQYF. The CDR3 region has the DNA TGTGCCAGCAGCCCTAGCGGGAGGGCCCTCTACGAGCAGTACTTC. Based on the CDR3 plus reference TRBV28 and TRBJ2-7, the full variable domain is DVKVTQSSRYLVKRTGEKVFLECVQDMDHENMFWYRQDPGLGLRLIYFSYDVKMKEKGDIPEGYSVSREKKERFSLILESASTNQTSMYLCASSPSGRALYEQYFGPGTRLTVT.

V usage is TRBV9 and J usage is TRBJ2-3; 9 bases line up with TRBD2. The CDR3 runs 18 residues. The V gene end was trimmed by 0 bases and the J gene end by 5 bases; junction bases not matched to a gene: 13. Per germline, CDR1 SGDLS and CDR2 YYNGEE. The CDR3 region is CASSVASFAGGPIDTQYF. The CDR3 bases are TGTGCCAGCAGCGTAGCATCCTTTGCGGGAGGGCCGATAGATACGCAGTATTTT.

The rearrangement uses TRBV19 and TRBJ1-1; possibly TRBD1 for D (6 bases). The CDR3 has 15 amino acids. Germline CDR1 is LNHDA and CDR2 is SQIVND (reference sequence). Deletions cut 5 bases from V and 3 bases from J, with 16 bases between. CDR3 nucleotide sequence: TGTGCCAGTAGTGGTCGGACAGCGGCCTACACTGAAGCTTTCTTT. Translation gives CASSGRTAAYTEAFF.